Below, 14 T cell receptor beta chains from the same sample are listed, as sequenced in a study of blood T cells in healthy people across ages. Next came a second PCR, run for about 6 to 11 cycles, which used a sample-barcoded 5' primer along with a J-beta primer mix. TCRdb passed the 5' RACE reads through MiXCR, listing each CDR3 protein once. The sample holds around 750,000 distinct CDR3 sequences, approximately 53% seen once. Sequencing used blood. These receptors were collected from a man aged 80 or over in good health.

The chain combines TRBV5-1 with TRBJ2-7; no reliable D call. This CDR3 spans 12 amino acids. Trimming pared 7 bases from V and 5 bases from J, leaving 13 bases between. CDR1 SGHRS and CDR2 YFSETQ come from the germline V gene. The CDR3 coding sequence is TGCGCCAGCTCTTACGACTGGGACGAGCAGTACTTC. This codes for CASSYDWDEQYF.

J is TRBJ2-4 and V is TRBV2; the D gene is possibly TRBD2 (6 bases). Near its end, the DNA agrees better with TRBJ2-5, so the J call may be wrong. Germline V gene sequence: CDR1 SNHLY, CDR2 FYNNEI. The CDR3 totals 13 residues. CDR3 sequence (DNA): TGTGCCAGCACCAGGGAGGTGCAAGAGACCCAGTACTTC. It codes for CASTREVQETQYF.

The chain recombines TRBV10-3 with TRBJ2-7; 9 positions agree with TRBD1. Per the germline V gene, CDR1 is ENHRY and CDR2 is SYGVKD. The J segment lost 5 bases and the V segment lost 7 bases, leaving 6 bases of the junction unmatched. The CDR3 length is 13 residues. The chain's CDR3 is CAIMNRQGDEQYF. The CDR3 DNA reads TGTGCCATCATGAATCGACAGGGGGACGAGCAGTACTTC.

The chain has TRBV27 and TRBJ2-3; D is possibly TRBD1 (5 bases). This CDR3 is 11 amino acids long. V lost 7 bases and J 14 bases, leaving 16 bases between the germline ends. The germline CDR1 and CDR2 sequences are MNHEY and SMNVEV (reference sequence). CDR3 residues: CASKGHRYAYF. In DNA form, the CDR3 reads TGTGCCAGCAAAGGACACAGATACGCGTATTTT.

This chain connects TRBV15 to TRBJ1-4; 8 nucleotides align to TRBD1. Germline lookup yields CDR1 LNHNV and CDR2 YYDKDF (reference sequence). This CDR3 contains 16 residues. With V trimmed by 1 base and J by 8 bases, 9 bases remained unmatched. The CDR3 sequence: CATSRALGQGGEKLFF. The CDR3 coding sequence is TGTGCCACCAGCAGAGCTCTAGGACAGGGTGGAGAAAAACTGTTTTTT. Full variable domain (remainder filled in from reference TRBV15 and TRBJ1-4): DAMVIQNPRYQVTQFGKPVTLSCSQTLNHNVMYWYQQKSSQAPKLLFHYYDKDFNNEADTPDNFQSRRPNTSFCFLDIRSPGLGDTAMYLCATSRALGQGGEKLFFGSGTQLSVL.

A few counts support this clonotype. The V call is TRBV20-1, the J call TRBJ1-6; D is perhaps TRBD1 (5 bases). The CDR3 length is 17 residues. V gave up 4 bases and J gave up 0 bases, with 16 bases separating them. The V gene's germline CDR1 is DFQATT and CDR2 SNEGSKA (reference sequence). The CDR3 loop reads CSAIRDRHSSYNSPLHF. The CDR3 bases are TGCAGTGCTATACGGGACCGACACAGCTCCTATAATTCACCCCTCCACTTT.

The CDR3 loop is CASSSAGRASGSLYNEQFF. Written as DNA, the CDR3 is TGTGCCAGCAGCAGCGCCGGCCGGGCTAGCGGGAGTTTGTACAATGAGCAGTTCTTC. V and J are TRBV7-2 and TRBJ2-1; 10 positions agree with TRBD2. The CDR3 length is 19 residues. V was clipped by 5 bases and J by 4 bases; unmatched bases: 17. The germline CDR1 and CDR2 sequences are SGHTA and FQGNSA.

This chain connects TRBV28 to TRBJ2-1; 12 bases are a match to TRBD2. The CDR3 runs 16 residues. With V trimmed by 3 bases and J by 2 bases, 2 bases remained unmatched. The germline gives CDR1 MDHEN, CDR2 SYDVKM. CDR3: CASSLTSGRTYNEQFF. DNA of the CDR3: TGTGCCAGCAGTTTGACTAGCGGGAGAACCTACAATGAGCAGTTCTTC.

V and J are TRBV27 and TRBJ2-1; D is undetermined. The CDR3 consists of 15 residues. The V gene's germline CDR1 is MNHEY and CDR2 SMNVEV (reference sequence). Trimming pared 0 bases from V and 2 bases from J, leaving 8 bases between. The DNA of the CDR3 is TGTGCCAGCAGTTTATCGAAGGGCCCCTACAATGAGCAGTTCTTC. Translated, it gives CASSLSKGPYNEQFF.

The CDR3 DNA sequence: TGTGCCAGCAGAGACAGGGGCGGCACTGAAGCTTTCTTT. Residues: CASRDRGGTEAFF. The chain combines TRBV27 with TRBJ1-1; 8 bases map to TRBD1. The CDR3 loop spans 13 amino acids. Trimming cost V 6 bases and J 4 bases; bases outside gene matches: 4. CDR1 MNHEY and CDR2 SMNVEV come from the germline V gene (reference sequence).

The chain has TRBV20-1 and TRBJ2-1; D perhaps matches TRBD2 (5 bases). Germline loops: CDR1 DFQATT, CDR2 SNEGSKA (reference sequence). The CDR3 contains 16 residues. V lost 1 base to trimming and J lost 5 bases, with 18 bases between them. CDR3 nucleotide sequence: TGCAGTGCTAGAGGGACGAGGGCCCCCAGGAACAATGAGCAGTTCTTC. This codes for CSARGTRAPRNNEQFF.

V gene TRBV5-1 combines with J gene TRBJ2-4, with D tentatively TRBD1 or TRBD2 (5 bases each). V lost 0 bases, J lost 8 bases, and 12 bases lay in between. Germline assignment: CDR1 SGHRS and CDR2 YFSETQ. The CDR3 extends over 14 amino acids. The CDR3 is CASSLVGVRDIQYF. CDR3 nucleotides: TGCGCCAGCAGCTTGGTGGGGGTTAGGGACATTCAGTACTTC.

In DNA, the CDR3 is TGTGCCAGCAGTGAAATAGGAGCGGGAGCCTACAATGAGCAGTTCTTC. It specifies CASSEIGAGAYNEQFF. The chain combines TRBV25-1 with TRBJ2-1; 8 positions match TRBD2. Germline V gene data show CDR1 as MGHDK and CDR2 as SYGVNS. The junction had 5 bases not matched to a gene; V was cut back by 2 bases and J by 2 bases. CDR3 length equals 16 residues.

A note on this clonotype: A read error may produce the germline difference seen at one junction end. The CDR3 spells CAGSGSNEQFF. In DNA form, the CDR3 reads TGCGCCGGCAGCGGTAGCAATGAGCAGTTCTTC. The chain recombines TRBV5-1 with TRBJ2-1; a possible D gene is TRBD2 (5 bases). CDR1 SGHRS and CDR2 YFSETQ come from the germline V gene. The CDR3 has 11 residues.